Listed below are T cell receptor beta chains from one sample, sequenced in a study of molecular identifiers for immune sequencing clone quantification. MiXCR was run by TCRdb on the PCR reads, yielding one entry per CDR3 protein. The table includes approximately 590,000 distinct CDR3 sequences, 25% detected once. Material for sequencing was naive CD8+ T cells from blood, with Jurkat cell RNA spiked in. The receptors were gathered from a human donor in good health. Some libraries in this study had Jurkat cell RNA spiked in. Each CDR3 is given with its conserved first and last residue. The D gene is left open where the match is weak. Rows may omit the clone size; those that give it use once, few, many or a size class.

j_call clone_size d_call v_call cdr3_aa cdr3_nt
TRBJ2-1 few TRBD1 TRBV28 CASSPGQGASEQFF TGTGCCAGCAGTCCGGGACAGGGGGCAAGTGAGCAGTTCTTC
TRBJ1-2 - - TRBV3-1 CASSQDYTYGYTF TGTGCCAGCAGCCAAGATTATACCTATGGCTACACCTTC
TRBJ2-1 few TRBD2 TRBV4-3 CASSHDLLAGGPYEQFF TGCGCCAGCAGCCACGACCTACTAGCGGGAGGGCCCTATGAGCAGTTCTTC
TRBJ2-7 - - TRBV7-3 CASGPGEQYF TGTGCCAGCGGGCCGGGCGAGCAGTACTTC
TRBJ1-6 few - TRBV5-5 CASSTSGSWSPLHF TGTGCCAGCAGCACCTCAGGATCTTGGTCACCCCTCCACTTT
TRBJ2-2 many - TRBV7-2 CASSLVSAAGELFF TGTGCCAGCAGCTTAGTATCGGCGGCCGGGGAGCTGTTTTTT
TRBJ1-6 many - TRBV9 CASSLIGSYNSPLHF TGTGCCAGCAGCTTGATAGGGTCCTATAATTCACCCCTCCACTTT
TRBJ1-5 few TRBD1 TRBV11-2 CASSTGQATNQPQHF TGTGCCAGCAGCACGGGACAGGCAACAAATCAGCCCCAGCATTTT
TRBJ1-1 - - TRBV7-9 CASSQPGQCASTEALF TGTGCCAGCAGCCAGCCCGGACAGTGTGCATCCACTGAAGCTCTCTTT
TRBJ2-5 - TRBD1 TRBV5-1 CASSPGQGAVGETQYF TGCGCCAGCAGCCCGGGACAGGGGGCAGTGGGAGAGACCCAGTACTTC
TRBJ2-7 - TRBD1 TRBV13 CASSTQGQGAYEQYF TGTGCCAGCAGCACCCAGGGACAGGGGGCCTACGAGCAGTACTTC
TRBJ1-1 few - TRBV6-5 CASSYGGGMTEAFF TGTGCCAGCAGTTACGGGGGAGGGATGACTGAAGCTTTCTTT
TRBJ2-5 few - TRBV13 CASSLGPSGETQYF TGTGCCAGCAGCTTAGGCCCCTCTGGGGAGACCCAGTACTTC
TRBJ1-5 few - TRBV20-1 CSARGGTDVSGSNQPQHF TGCAGTGCTAGAGGGGGCACGGACGTATCTGGGAGCAATCAGCCCCAGCATTTT
TRBJ1-5 - - TRBV20-1 CSARQAEVPSDEPQHF TGCAGTGCTAGACAGGCAGAGGTTCCTTCCGACGAGCCCCAGCATTTT
TRBJ2-7 - - TRBV6-5 CASGDRDIPYEQYF TGTGCCAGCGGGGACCGGGACATCCCCTACGAGCAGTACTTC
TRBJ2-3 many - TRBV20-1 CSAGSSGTDTQYF TGCAGTGCCGGTTCGAGCGGGACAGATACGCAGTATTTT
TRBJ2-1 many TRBD2 TRBV6-6 CASSYGTSGSSYNEQFF TGTGCCAGCAGTTACGGGACTAGCGGAAGCTCCTACAATGAGCAGTTCTTC
TRBJ1-5 - TRBD1 TRBV19 CASTVTGNNQPQHF TGTGCCAGTACCGTGACAGGGAACAATCAGCCCCAGCATTTT
TRBJ2-5 many - TRBV9 CASSAGAGKETQYF TGTGCCAGCAGCGCAGGGGCCGGCAAAGAGACCCAGTACTTC
TRBJ2-3 many - TRBV20-1 CSARDLALASTDTQYF TGCAGTGCTAGAGATCTGGCATTAGCGAGCACAGATACGCAGTATTTT
TRBJ2-3 - TRBD2 TRBV5-6 CASSLASGGANLVGDTQYF TGTGCCAGCAGCTTGGCTAGCGGGGGGGCTAATTTAGTGGGAGATACGCAGTATTTT
TRBJ1-5 many - TRBV28 CASSADLNSNQPQHF TGTGCCAGCAGTGCCGACCTGAACAGCAATCAGCCCCAGCATTTT
TRBJ2-3 few TRBD1 TRBV7-9 CASSRITGGADTQYF TGTGCCAGCAGCCGGATTACAGGGGGCGCAGATACGCAGTATTTT
TRBJ2-1 many TRBD2 TRBV7-8 CASSLASGGFEQFF TGTGCCAGCAGCTTAGCTAGCGGGGGCTTTGAGCAGTTCTTC
TRBJ1-1 many TRBD1 TRBV4-3 CASSPGQGWPEAFF TGCGCCAGCAGCCCCGGACAGGGATGGCCTGAAGCTTTCTTT
TRBJ1-4 - - TRBV5-1 CASSLVGEPNEKLFF TGCGCCAGCAGCTTGGTTGGGGAACCTAATGAAAAACTGTTTTTT
TRBJ2-3 - - TRBV30 CAWNLETYKAPDTQYF TGTGCCTGGAACCTTGAAACTTACAAGGCCCCAGATACGCAGTATTTT
TRBJ2-7 few - TRBV6-2/TRBV6-3 CASSWLVISYEQYF TGTGCCAGCAGTTGGCTAGTGATCTCCTACGAGCAGTACTTC
TRBJ2-7 few - TRBV5-1 CASSLIGQWGDEQYF TGCGCCAGCAGCTTAATTGGACAGTGGGGTGACGAGCAGTACTTC
TRBJ1-5 few - TRBV4-1 CASSQAYIGRSNNQPQHF TGCGCCAGCAGCCAAGCCTATATCGGACGGTCAAACAATCAGCCCCAGCATTTT
TRBJ2-7 - - TRBV27 CARRWPGSAPYF TGTGCCCGCCGTTGGCCAGGGTCCGCGCCGTACTTC
TRBJ2-2 many TRBD2 TRBV12-3/TRBV12-4 CASSASGRPFGELFF TGTGCCAGCAGTGCCAGCGGGAGACCCTTCGGGGAGCTGTTTTTT
TRBJ1-5 - - TRBV19 CASKADTRGLQPQHF TGTGCCAGCAAAGCTGATACCCGTGGCCTACAGCCCCAGCATTTT
TRBJ1-1 - - TRBV9 CASSVVRNLNTEAFF TGTGCCAGCAGCGTAGTTAGAAACCTGAACACTGAAGCTTTCTTT
TRBJ2-2 - TRBD2 TRBV24-1 CATSDSGREANTGELFF TGTGCCACCAGTGATTCGGGGAGGGAGGCGAACACCGGGGAGCTGTTTTTT
TRBJ2-7 - - TRBV14 CASSQDRPVSLFEQYF TGTGCCAGCAGCCAAGATCGCCCCGTGTCCCTTTTCGAGCAGTACTTC
TRBJ1-5 - - TRBV18 CASSIRTDQPQHF TGTGCCAGCTCAATCCGGACCGATCAGCCCCAGCATTTT
TRBJ1-2 many TRBD1 TRBV6-1 CASSKGDRDPYGYTF TGTGCCAGCAGTAAAGGGGACAGAGATCCCTATGGCTACACCTTC
TRBJ1-1 - - TRBV5-1 CASSLDGPSFLKDTEAFF TGCGCCAGCAGTCTGGACGGTCCATCATTCCTTAAGGACACTGAAGCTTTCTTT
TRBJ2-7 - TRBD2 TRBV19 CASSSSGTPRLEQYF TGTGCCAGTAGTTCTAGCGGGACCCCCCGCCTCGAGCAGTACTTC
TRBJ2-2 few - TRBV4-3 CASSQVTGRSGGELFF TGCGCCAGCAGCCAAGTGACGGGCAGGTCGGGCGGGGAGCTGTTTTTT
TRBJ2-5 once - TRBV9 CASSDPGRELVETQYF TGTGCCAGCAGCGACCCTGGGCGGGAACTAGTGGAGACCCAGTACTTC
TRBJ2-3 many - TRBV4-1 CASSQVSPTDTQYF TGCGCCAGCAGCCAAGTCAGCCCAACAGATACGCAGTATTTT
TRBJ2-5 few - TRBV4-1 CASSQLQGGYQETQYF TGCGCCAGCAGCCAGCTACAGGGAGGTTACCAAGAGACCCAGTACTTC
TRBJ2-7 many - TRBV7-6 CASSLGDNYYEQYF TGTGCCAGCAGCTTAGGTGACAACTACTACGAGCAGTACTTC
TRBJ1-3 - - TRBV9 CASSVGAGIGSGNTIYF TGTGCCAGCAGCGTAGGGGCGGGGATCGGCTCTGGAAACACCATATATTTT
TRBJ2-5 few - TRBV5-6 CASSLADGQETQYF TGTGCCAGCAGCTTGGCTGACGGACAAGAGACCCAGTACTTC
TRBJ2-7 - - TRBV28 CASSTVEKENHSYEQYF TGTGCCAGCAGTACGGTAGAGAAGGAAAATCACTCCTACGAGCAGTACTTC